The next 9 T cell receptor beta chains were all read from a single sample in a study of blood T cells in healthy people across ages. A second PCR of 7 to 11 cycles used a sample-barcoded 5' primer and a J-beta primer mix. TCRdb re-derived calls from the 5' RACE reads in MiXCR, one entry per CDR3 protein. The profile shows hundreds of thousands of distinct CDR3 sequences, around 21% of them singletons. Sequencing was carried out using blood. These receptors all stem from a man aged 65 to 79 in good health.

This clonotype appeared a few times. The chain recombines TRBV29-1 with TRBJ2-7, with 12 bases that match TRBD2. Germline V gene sequence: CDR1 SQVTM, CDR2 ANQGSEA. CDR3 length: 14 residues. J lost 3 bases, V lost 7 bases, and 7 bases had no gene match. CDR3: CSAGLAGTGYEQYF. The CDR3, as DNA: TGCAGCGCAGGACTAGCGGGAACGGGCTACGAGCAGTACTTC.

This clonotype has just a few counts. A junction end diverges from the germline sequence, so it may reflect a read error. The chain joins TRBV3-1 to TRBJ2-5; D remains unclear. Germline values: CDR1 LGHDT, CDR2 YNNKEL (reference sequence). This CDR3 has 13 amino acids. The CDR3 DNA follows: TGTGCCAGCAGCCAAGATAGTAGAAATGAGCAGCTCTTC. Translating gives CASSQDSRNEQLF.

This clonotype was counted a few times. The chain links TRBV7-3 to TRBJ2-1; D may correspond to TRBD1 or TRBD2 (5 bases each). V lost 3 bases and J lost 6, with 15 bases in between. The germline V gene encodes CDR1 SGHTA and CDR2 FQGTGA. The CDR3 covers 15 residues. In DNA, the CDR3 is TGTGCCAGCAGCTTCGACGGGACCGAGGTCAATGAGCAGTTCTTC. Its protein is CASSFDGTEVNEQFF.

J is TRBJ1-1 and V is TRBV12-3 or TRBV12-4, with 8 nucleotides matching TRBD1. The CDR3 length is 13 residues. J was trimmed by 5 bases and V by 6 bases; bases with no gene match: 5. The CDR3 here is CASSRTGRTEAFF. In nucleotides, the CDR3 is TGTGCCAGCAGCCGGACAGGGAGGACTGAAGCTTTCTTT.

This clonotype was counted only a few times. V usage is TRBV28 and J usage is TRBJ2-1; weak D call: TRBD2 (6 bases). V was shortened by 0 bases and J by 10 bases, with 7 bases between the two germline ends. Germline CDR1 and CDR2: MDHEN and SYDVKM. The CDR3 totals 12 residues. CDR3 bases: TGTGCCAGCAGTTTATGGGGGAGGGAGCAGTTCTTC. The encoded protein is CASSLWGREQFF.

This clonotype has more than one count but fewer than ten. The chain has TRBV7-9 and TRBJ1-2; TRBD1 matches at 9 bases. The J segment lost 6 bases and the V segment lost 1 base, leaving 9 bases of the junction unmatched. The germline V gene encodes CDR1 SEHNR and CDR2 FQNEAQ (reference sequence). CDR3 length: 16 residues. The CDR3 reads CASSLGDTGGEDGYTF. The CDR3 nucleotides read TGTGCCAGCAGCTTAGGGGACACAGGGGGCGAAGATGGCTACACCTTC.

The J gene is TRBJ2-7, the V gene TRBV4-1, with TRBD1 matching 8 bases. The V and J ends lost 2 bases and 7 bases, in that order; junction bases with no gene match: 10. Germline assignment: CDR1 MGHRA and CDR2 YSYEKL. The CDR3 is 15 residues long. The CDR3 DNA is TGCGCCAGCAGCCAAACGGGACAGGATTCAACGGAGCAGTACTTC. Translation: CASSQTGQDSTEQYF.

This clonotype has just a few counts. The chain links TRBV18 to TRBJ2-5; TRBD2 aligns across 10 bases. The last part of the DNA fits TRBJ2-1 better; the J call may be wrong. Germline-derived CDR1 and CDR2 are KGHSH and LQKENI. The CDR3 length is 14 residues. The CDR3 reads CASSPRTSGDEQFF. The CDR3 bases are TGTGCCAGCTCACCGCGGACTAGCGGAGATGAGCAGTTCTTC.

The V call is TRBV28, the J call TRBJ1-1; unclear D gene. Germline CDR1 and CDR2: MDHEN and SYDVKM. The CDR3 runs to 13 residues. Trimming stripped 4 bases from V and 10 bases from J, with 16 bases between. The CDR3 here is CASSSPGRIGAFF. CDR3 coding DNA: TGTGCCAGCAGTTCCCCAGGACGGATCGGAGCTTTCTTT.